The entry below gives a single T cell receptor beta chain sequence along with its context. The sample comes from a study of beta chain features in type 1 diabetes. Overall study: Patients did not differ from healthy donors in age, gender or cell yield.

Expressed TCRB transcripts got sequenced, as all isolated RNA was reverse transcribed. The repertoire was sequenced with immunoSEQ multiplex PCR; TCRdb's copy has only in-frame clones and lacks some. This sample has 110,000 to 150,000 clones; less than 9% occur once, and the top ten carry roughly 1.4%. Germline CDR1 is MDHEN and CDR2 is SYDVKM. V lost 5 bases and J lost 9; bases outside the gene matches: 15. CDR3 length: 15 amino acids. The chain joins TRBV28 to TRBJ2-7, with 8 positions matching TRBD1. The sequence was obtained from a woman aged 30 to 39 in good health. Sequenced: central memory CD4+ T cells from blood. CDR3 in DNA: TGTGCCAGCAGTCCCGTCACAGGGGGGTTTCCTAGGCAGTACTTC. Its protein is CASSPVTGGFPRQYF.